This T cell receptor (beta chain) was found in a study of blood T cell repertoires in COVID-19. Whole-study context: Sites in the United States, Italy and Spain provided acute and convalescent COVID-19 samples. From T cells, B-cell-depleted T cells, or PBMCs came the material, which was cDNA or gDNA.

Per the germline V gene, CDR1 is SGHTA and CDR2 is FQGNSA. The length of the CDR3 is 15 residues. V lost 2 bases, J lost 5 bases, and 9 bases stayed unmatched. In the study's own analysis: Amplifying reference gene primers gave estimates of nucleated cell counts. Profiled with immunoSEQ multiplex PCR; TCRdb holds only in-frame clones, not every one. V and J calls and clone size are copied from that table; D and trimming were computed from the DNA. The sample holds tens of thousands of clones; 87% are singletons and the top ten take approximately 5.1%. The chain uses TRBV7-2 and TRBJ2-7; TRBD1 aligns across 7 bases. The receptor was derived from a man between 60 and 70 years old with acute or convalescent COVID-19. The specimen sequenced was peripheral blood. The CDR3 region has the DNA TGTGCCAGCAGCTTACCGACAGGGTCCGGCAACGAGCAGTACTTC. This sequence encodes CASSLPTGSGNEQYF. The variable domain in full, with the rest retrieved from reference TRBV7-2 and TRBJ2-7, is GAGVSQSPSNKVTEKGKDVELRCDPISGHTALYWYRQSLGQGLEFLIYFQGNSAPDKSGLPSDRFSAERTGGSVSTLTIQRTQQEDSAVYLCASSLPTGSGNEQYFGPGTRLTVT.